This record concerns one T cell receptor beta chain sequence. Treatment of the sample: randomized to nivolumab then ipilimumab (arm A) or the reverse (arm B). No patient had prior DNA-damaging chemotherapy. The data were produced by immunoSEQ multiplex PCR, yet TCRdb's version contains in-frame clones alone and is incomplete. Of about 12,000 clones listed, 26% are singletons. The entry originates in a study of sequential checkpoint blockade in melanoma. Across the whole study: TCRβ was sequenced from DNA of about 94 pretreatment tumors. Matched biopsies came pretreatment and at week 13 for about two dozen patients.

V trimming: 7 bases; J trimming: 1 base; junction bases outside the gene matches: 6. CDR3 length: 14 amino acids. Germline lookup yields CDR1 WSHSY and CDR2 SAAADI. This specimen was tumor tissue (inferred from file names), taken from a patient given nivolumab and ipilimumab in sequence. The clonotype comes from a human donor with melanoma. V gene TRBV10-2 combines with J gene TRBJ1-1; TRBD1 matches 7 bases. The CDR3 region has the DNA TGCGCCAGCACTACAGGGGCCAAGAACACTGAAGCTTTCTTT. Its protein is CASTTGAKNTEAFF.